The clone carrying this TCR beta chain was seen only a few times. The target antigen is unknown. This entry comes from a study of cytotoxic CD8 clonotypes in ibrutinib-treated CLL. Study observations and caveats: Among the clonotypes, public ones were uncommon and contracted or held stable on treatment.

Investigators sourced 1.5 to 2.5 micrograms of genomic DNA from cryopreserved PBMCs for TCR beta libraries. Assay: immunoSEQ multiplex PCR; the TCRdb copy retains only in-frame clones and omits some. The top ten clones hold 7.5% to 9% of a sample with 150,000 or so clones, more than 75% of them seen once. The germline V and J ends were trimmed by 7 bases and 4 bases, with 5 bases remaining between them. Looked up from germline, CDR1 is SNHLY and CDR2 is FYNNEI. This CDR3 contains 11 residues. The sequence was collected from a human donor with chronic lymphocytic leukemia. The V gene is TRBV2, the J gene TRBJ2-1; unclear D gene. The sample consisted of PBMCs, taken after 36 months of ibrutinib treatment. CDR3 in amino acids: CASNLYNEQFF. The CDR3 DNA sequence: TGTGCCAGCAACCTTTACAATGAGCAGTTCTTC.